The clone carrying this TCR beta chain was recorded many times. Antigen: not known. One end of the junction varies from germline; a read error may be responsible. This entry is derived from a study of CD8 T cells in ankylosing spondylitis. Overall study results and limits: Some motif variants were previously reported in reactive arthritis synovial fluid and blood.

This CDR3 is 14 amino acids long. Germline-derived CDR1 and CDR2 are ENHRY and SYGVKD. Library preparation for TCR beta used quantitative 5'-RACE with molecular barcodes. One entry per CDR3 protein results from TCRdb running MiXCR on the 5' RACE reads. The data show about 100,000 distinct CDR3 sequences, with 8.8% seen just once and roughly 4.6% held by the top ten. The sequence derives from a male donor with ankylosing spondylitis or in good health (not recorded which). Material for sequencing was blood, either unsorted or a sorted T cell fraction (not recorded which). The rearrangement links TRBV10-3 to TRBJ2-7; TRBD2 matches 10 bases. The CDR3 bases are TGTGCCACCAGTAAGGCTAGCGGGGGTATTCAGCAGTACTTC. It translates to CATSKASGGIQQYF.